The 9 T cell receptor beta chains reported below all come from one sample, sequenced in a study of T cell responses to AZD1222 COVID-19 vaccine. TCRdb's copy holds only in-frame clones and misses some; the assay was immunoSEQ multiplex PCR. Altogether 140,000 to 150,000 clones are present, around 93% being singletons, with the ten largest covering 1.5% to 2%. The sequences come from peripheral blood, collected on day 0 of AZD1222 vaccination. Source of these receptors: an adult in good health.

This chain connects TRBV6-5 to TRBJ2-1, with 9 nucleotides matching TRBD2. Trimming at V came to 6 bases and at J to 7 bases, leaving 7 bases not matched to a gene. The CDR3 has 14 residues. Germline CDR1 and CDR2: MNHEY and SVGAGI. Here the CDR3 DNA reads TGTGCCAGCAGGGTTAGCGGGAGAGGAAATGAGCAGTTCTTC. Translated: CASRVSGRGNEQFF.

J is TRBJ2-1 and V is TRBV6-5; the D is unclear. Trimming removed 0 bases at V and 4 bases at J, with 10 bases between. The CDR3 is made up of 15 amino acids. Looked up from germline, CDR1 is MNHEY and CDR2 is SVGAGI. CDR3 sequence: CASSYSAANYNEQFF. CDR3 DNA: TGTGCCAGCAGTTACTCGGCGGCCAATTACAATGAGCAGTTCTTC.

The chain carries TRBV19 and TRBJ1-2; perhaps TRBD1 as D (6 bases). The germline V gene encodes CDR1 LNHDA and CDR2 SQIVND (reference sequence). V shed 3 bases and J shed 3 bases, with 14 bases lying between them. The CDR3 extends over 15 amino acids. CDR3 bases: TGTGCCAGTAGTATTCAGGGGCGCGATTACTATGGCTACACCTTC. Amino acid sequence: CASSIQGRDYYGYTF.

This CDR3 is CSVAGGGNQPQHF. The CDR3 DNA sequence: TGCAGCGTCGCAGGGGGAGGCAATCAGCCCCAGCATTTT. This chain joins TRBV29-1 and TRBJ1-5; TRBD1 matches 7 bases. CDR1 is SQVTM, CDR2 ANQGSEA, per germline. CDR3 length: 13 residues. With V trimmed by 6 bases and J by 2 bases, 4 bases remained unmatched.

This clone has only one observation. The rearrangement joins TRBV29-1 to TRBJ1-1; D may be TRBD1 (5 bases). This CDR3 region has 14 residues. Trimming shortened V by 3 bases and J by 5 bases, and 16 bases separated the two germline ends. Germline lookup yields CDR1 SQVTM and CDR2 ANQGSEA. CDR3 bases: TGCAGCGTTGACGTTCGGGCCGGGGGAACTGAAGCTTTCTTT. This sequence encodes CSVDVRAGGTEAFF.

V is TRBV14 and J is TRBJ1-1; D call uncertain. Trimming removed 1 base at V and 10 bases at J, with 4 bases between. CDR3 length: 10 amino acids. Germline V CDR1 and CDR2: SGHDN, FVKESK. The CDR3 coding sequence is TGTGCCAGCAGCCAAGTTCGAGCTTTCTTT. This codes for CASSQVRAFF.

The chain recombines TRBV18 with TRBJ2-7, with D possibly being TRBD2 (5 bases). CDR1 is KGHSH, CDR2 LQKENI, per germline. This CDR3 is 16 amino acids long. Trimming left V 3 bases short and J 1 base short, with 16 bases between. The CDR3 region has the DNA TGTGCCAGCTCACCCAGAGGGCAGGTGAGTTCCTACGAGCAGTACTTC. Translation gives CASSPRGQVSSYEQYF.

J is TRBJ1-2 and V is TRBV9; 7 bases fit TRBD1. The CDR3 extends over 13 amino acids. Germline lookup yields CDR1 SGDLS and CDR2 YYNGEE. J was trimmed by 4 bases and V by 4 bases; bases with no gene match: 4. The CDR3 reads CASSPRDSYGYTF. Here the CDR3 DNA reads TGTGCCAGCAGCCCCCGGGACAGCTATGGCTACACCTTC.

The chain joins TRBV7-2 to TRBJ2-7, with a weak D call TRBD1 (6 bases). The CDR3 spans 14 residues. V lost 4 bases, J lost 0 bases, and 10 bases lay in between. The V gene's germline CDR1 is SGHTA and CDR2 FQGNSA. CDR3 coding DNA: TGTGCCAGCAGCTCCCAGGGGATCTCCTACGAGCAGTACTTC. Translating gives CASSSQGISYEQYF.